What follows are 20 T cell receptor beta chains derived from one specimen sequenced in a study of cytomegalovirus exposure and HLA in healthy donors. PCR was performed using 60 Vbeta and 13 Jbeta primers. TCRdb's copy holds only in-frame clones and misses some; the assay was immunoSEQ multiplex PCR. The sample comprises about 160,000 clones, 75% to 90% of which are singletons, and approximately 6.8% rests with the top ten. The material sequenced was PBMCs. The source is a male donor in good health and CMV-seropositive.

The rearrangement joins TRBV27 to TRBJ1-2, with D uncertain. V was shortened by 2 bases and J by 3 bases, with 13 bases between the two germline ends. CDR1 MNHEY and CDR2 SMNVEV come from the germline V gene (reference sequence). The CDR3 spans 15 residues. This chain's CDR3 is CASSLGPDTYYGYTF. The CDR3 nucleotides are TGTGCCAGCAGTTTAGGTCCAGATACGTACTATGGCTACACCTTC.

The chain couples TRBV9 to TRBJ2-7; 7 nucleotides align to TRBD1. CDR1 and CDR2 from the germline V gene are SGDLS and YYNGEE. Trimming cost V 3 bases and J 5 bases; bases outside gene matches: 8. The CDR3 consists of 14 residues. In DNA form, the CDR3 reads TGTGCCAGCAGCGCCCAAGGGGGCATCAACGAGCAGTACTTC. It translates to CASSAQGGINEQYF.

This clone was observed a handful of times. This CDR3 is also generated by other DNA sequences in the sample. This chain uses TRBV9 with TRBJ2-7; TRBD2 aligns across 11 bases. CDR1 SGDLS and CDR2 YYNGEE come from the germline V gene. The CDR3 runs to 15 residues. The trim removed 4 bases at V and 3 bases at J, leaving 6 bases unmatched. Written as DNA, the CDR3 is TGTGCCAGCAGCACTGGGACTAGCGGAAGCTACGAGCAGTACTTC. Its translation is CASSTGTSGSYEQYF.

This chain uses TRBV2 with TRBJ1-1; D is possibly TRBD1 (5 bases). Germline V lookup: CDR1 SNHLY, CDR2 FYNNEI. V was clipped by 5 bases and J by 3 bases, with 16 bases between them. The CDR3 contains 15 residues. The CDR3 spells CASSQSGWLDTEAFF. DNA for the CDR3: TGTGCCAGCAGTCAATCAGGGTGGTTGGACACTGAAGCTTTCTTT.

This sequence joins TRBV9 and TRBJ1-3, with 9 bases lining up with TRBD1. This CDR3 region has 17 residues. Germline values: CDR1 SGDLS, CDR2 YYNGEE. V trimming: 1 base; J trimming: 4 bases; junction bases outside the gene matches: 9. The CDR3 sequence is CASSVNRGHPPGNTIYF. In nucleotides, the CDR3 is TGTGCCAGCAGCGTAAACAGGGGGCATCCCCCAGGAAACACCATATATTTT. Complete variable domain (other parts from reference TRBV9 and TRBJ1-3): DSGVTQTPKHLITATGQRVTLRCSPRSGDLSVYWYQQSLDQGLQFLIQYYNGEERAKGNILERFSAQQFPDLHSELNLSSLELGDSALYFCASSVNRGHPPGNTIYFGEGSWLTVV.

The genes are TRBV11-3 and TRBJ2-7, with 14 bases identical to TRBD2. This CDR3 is built from 17 residues. Germline trimming cut 3 bases from V and 3 bases from J; bases unmatched to any gene: 7. Germline CDR1 reads SGHNT; CDR2 reads YENEEA. The CDR3 reads CASSFGGTSGSSYEQYF. The CDR3, as DNA: TGTGCCAGCAGCTTTGGGGGGACTAGCGGGAGTAGCTACGAGCAGTACTTC.

The chain joins TRBV2 to TRBJ1-1; 8 nucleotides agree with TRBD1. J lost 4 bases, V lost 2 bases, and 6 bases had no gene match. This CDR3 region has 15 residues. The germline gives CDR1 SNHLY, CDR2 FYNNEI. As DNA, the CDR3 is TGTGCCAGCAGTGAACCAGGGGGCCGGTCCACTGAAGCTTTCTTT. Translated, it gives CASSEPGGRSTEAFF. The full variable domain, in which reference TRBV2 and TRBJ1-1 provide the parts outside the CDR3, is EPEVTQTPSHQVTQMGQEVILRCVPISNHLYFYWYRQILGQKVEFLVSFYNNEISEKSEIFDDQFSVERPDGSNFTLKIRSTKLEDSAMYFCASSEPGGRSTEAFFGQGTRLTVV.

The V call is TRBV7-9, the J call TRBJ1-5; D is perhaps TRBD1 (6 bases). V was trimmed by 5 bases and J by 4 bases, leaving 15 bases between them. The CDR3 consists of 15 residues. Germline V gene data show CDR1 as SEHNR and CDR2 as FQNEAQ (reference sequence). The CDR3 sequence: CASSTTGVLNQPQHF. In DNA form, the CDR3 reads TGTGCCAGCAGCACGACAGGAGTTCTAAATCAGCCCCAGCATTTT.

The chain uses TRBV11-3 and TRBJ2-3, with a weak D call TRBD2 (6 bases). The V gene's germline CDR1 is SGHNT and CDR2 YENEEA. The CDR3 length is 14 residues. The V gene lost 2 bases and the J gene lost 3 bases, with 9 bases spanning the gap. The CDR3 protein is CASSLRRETDTQYF. The CDR3 DNA is TGTGCCAGCAGCTTAAGGCGGGAAACAGATACGCAGTATTTT.

CDR3 in amino acids: CASSVGRENIQYF. CDR3 coding DNA: TGTGCCAGCAGCGTTGGCAGGGAAAACATTCAGTACTTC. The gene calls are TRBV9 and TRBJ2-4, with D possibly being TRBD1 (5 bases). Looked up from germline, CDR1 is SGDLS and CDR2 is YYNGEE. CDR3 length equals 13 residues. Deletions cut 2 bases from V and 5 bases from J, with 8 bases between.

This rearrangement joins TRBV19 to TRBJ2-1, with 12 bases identical to TRBD2. CDR3 length: 19 amino acids. Germline-derived CDR1 and CDR2 are LNHDA and SQIVND (reference sequence). The J segment lost 3 bases and the V segment lost 5 bases, leaving 14 bases of the junction unmatched. The CDR3 is CASSGGQGPGLAGYNEQFF. The CDR3, as DNA: TGTGCCAGTAGTGGGGGACAGGGGCCGGGACTAGCGGGCTACAATGAGCAGTTCTTC.

In this sample, this clone turned up once. V usage is TRBV30 and J usage is TRBJ1-5; D possibly corresponds to TRBD1 (5 bases). V was trimmed by 0 bases and J by 7 bases, leaving 13 bases between them. Germline V lookup: CDR1 GTSNPN, CDR2 SVGIG (reference sequence). The CDR3 extends over 14 amino acids. In DNA form, the CDR3 reads TGTGCCTGGAGTGTCCTCAAAGGGGTGCAGCCCCAGCATTTT. This sequence encodes CAWSVLKGVQPQHF.

The chain uses TRBV7-2 and TRBJ1-2, with 10 positions matching TRBD1. V lost 2 bases and J lost 6; bases outside the gene matches: 9. In germline, CDR1 is SGHTA, CDR2 FQGNSA. There are 16 residues in the CDR3. The CDR3 region is CASSLRHGTGADGYTF. CDR3 bases: TGTGCCAGCAGCTTACGCCACGGGACAGGGGCCGATGGCTACACCTTC.

The V gene is TRBV6-1, the J gene TRBJ2-3, with 9 bases fitting TRBD2. The V and J ends lost 8 bases and 1 base, in that order; junction bases with no gene match: 4. Germline V CDR1 and CDR2: MNHNS, SASEGT. CDR3 length: 14 residues. As DNA, the CDR3 is TGTGCCAGCGGATGGACTAGCGGCACAGATACGCAGTATTTT. It codes for CASGWTSGTDTQYF.

The chain joins TRBV12-5 to TRBJ1-4; possible D gene TRBD1, 6 bases. V was cut by 4 bases and J by 2 bases, with 14 bases left in between. The CDR3 runs to 16 residues. Germline V gene lookup returns CDR1 LGHNT and CDR2 FRNRAP. Written as DNA, the CDR3 is TGTGCTAGTGGTTGGGGGCCCATGTGGACTAATGAAAAACTGTTTTTT. Translating gives CASGWGPMWTNEKLFF.

The chain links TRBV10-3 to TRBJ2-7; D is perhaps TRBD2 (6 bases). V was shortened by 0 bases and J by 7 bases, with 13 bases between the two germline ends. CDR1 and CDR2 from the germline V gene are ENHRY and SYGVKD. This CDR3 comprises 14 residues. CDR3 sequence: CAISESEGSREQYF. In DNA, the CDR3 is TGTGCCATCAGTGAGTCGGAGGGGTCGCGAGAGCAGTACTTC.

This clone has just one count. The V call is TRBV4-3, the J call TRBJ1-2; D is undetermined. The V and J ends lost 0 bases and 4 bases respectively, with 6 bases between them. CDR3 length: 13 amino acids. Germline assignment: CDR1 LGHNA and CDR2 YSLEER. The CDR3 DNA is TGCGCCAGCAGCCAAGATGGCCCCTATGGCTACACCTTC. It specifies CASSQDGPYGYTF.

J is TRBJ1-1 and V is TRBV11-3; unclear D gene. Germline CDR1 and CDR2: SGHNT and YENEEA. The CDR3 is 14 amino acids. Trimming took 3 bases from V and 0 from J, leaving 8 bases between them. In DNA form, the CDR3 reads TGTGCCAGCAGCTTCAGTGAAATGAACACTGAAGCTTTCTTT. It yields the protein CASSFSEMNTEAFF.

This sequence joins TRBV30 and TRBJ2-5, with D tentatively TRBD1 (7 bases). The CDR3 spans 13 residues. From germline, CDR1 is GTSNPN and CDR2 SVGIG (reference sequence). Trimming cost V 1 base and J 4 bases, with 10 bases left between them. The chain's CDR3 is CAWSGRGRETQYF. The CDR3 nucleotides read TGTGCCTGGAGTGGGAGGGGGCGAGAGACCCAGTACTTC.

The chain is built from TRBV20-1 and TRBJ2-7, with 7 bases identical to TRBD1. J lost 5 bases, V lost 6 bases, and 4 bases had no gene match. This CDR3 comprises 11 residues. Germline values: CDR1 DFQATT, CDR2 SNEGSKA (reference sequence). The DNA for the CDR3 is TGCAGTGCCAAGGGACAGCACGAGCAGTACTTC. Translating it yields CSAKGQHEQYF.